The next 24 T cell receptor beta chains were all read from a single sample in a study of CD8+CD57+ T cells in acquired aplastic anemia. Sequencing was done on patients that had shown CD8+CD57+ cell expansion by flow cytometry. For CDR3 and TCR beta VDJ profiling, genomic DNA was the template used. TCRdb passed the reads through MiXCR, listing each CDR3 protein once. The sample contains around 120,000 distinct CDR3 sequences, over 30% of which appear only once. Sequencing input: sorted CD4+, CD8+, or CD8+CD57+ T cells (not recorded which) from PBMCs. These receptors came from a human donor with aplastic anemia.

The chain links TRBV7-2 to TRBJ2-2, with a tentative D call TRBD2 (6 bases). This CDR3 is built from 13 residues. Germline V gene data show CDR1 as SGHTA and CDR2 as FQGNSA. V was cut by 8 bases and J by 7 bases, with 14 bases left in between. CDR3 sequence (DNA): TGTGCCAGCGGTACTAGCATTGGCGGGGAGCTGTTTTTT. This encodes CASGTSIGGELFF.

This clonotype was counted many times. The chain carries TRBV10-3 and TRBJ2-3, with no clear D. The V and J ends lost 9 bases and 2 bases respectively, with 12 bases between them. Germline V gene lookup returns CDR1 ENHRY and CDR2 SYGVKD. The CDR3 runs 13 residues. The CDR3 sequence is CAIKTGSTDTQYF. DNA for the CDR3: TGTGCCATTAAAACCGGGTCCACAGATACGCAGTATTTT.

This clonotype came up many times. The rearrangement joins TRBV29-1 to TRBJ2-5, with D unresolved. V was shortened by 4 bases and J by 6 bases, with 6 bases between the two germline ends. Germline-derived CDR1 and CDR2 are SQVTM and ANQGSEA. The CDR3 contains 10 residues. The chain's CDR3 is CSVARQTQYF. The CDR3, as DNA: TGCAGCGTTGCCAGGCAGACCCAGTACTTC. Filled out from reference TRBV29-1 and TRBJ2-5, the complete variable domain reads SAVISQKPSRDICQRGTSLTIQCQVDSQVTMMFWYRQQPGQSLTLIATANQGSEATYESGFVIDKFPISRPNLTFSTLTVSNMSPEDSSIYLCSVARQTQYFGPGTRLLVL.

This clonotype was recorded at least ten times. The rearrangement uses TRBV25-1 and TRBJ1-1; D is perhaps TRBD1 (6 bases). Germline lookup yields CDR1 MGHDK and CDR2 SYGVNS. This CDR3 has 17 amino acids. V dropped 1 base and J dropped 4 bases, with 19 bases sitting between them. The CDR3 is CASSELRQGMASTEAFF. Written as DNA, the CDR3 is TGTGCCAGCAGTGAATTGCGGCAGGGGATGGCAAGCACTGAAGCTTTCTTT. The whole variable domain, filled in from reference TRBV25-1 and TRBJ1-1, reads EADIYQTPRYLVIGTGKKITLECSQTMGHDKMYWYQQDPGMELHLIHYSYGVNSTEKGDLSSESTVSRIRTEHFPLTLESARPSHTSQYLCASSELRQGMASTEAFFGQGTRLTVV.

In this sample, this clonotype turned up many times. As DNA, the CDR3 is TGTGCCAGCAGGGGACAGGGGGAAGCTCAGCCCCAGCATTTT. Residues: CASRGQGEAQPQHF. The chain links TRBV6-1 to TRBJ1-5, with 11 bases matching TRBD1. The length of the CDR3 is 14 residues. Trimming at V came to 6 bases and at J to 6 bases, leaving 4 bases not matched to a gene. Per germline, CDR1 MNHNS and CDR2 SASEGT.

The V gene is TRBV4-1, the J gene TRBJ1-4; 11 nucleotides line up with TRBD1. This CDR3 contains 15 residues. V lost 0 bases, J lost 7 bases, and 1 base stayed unmatched. CDR1 MGHRA and CDR2 YSYEKL come from the germline V gene. CDR3 sequence: CASSQDGTGGEKLFF. The CDR3 nucleotides read TGCGCCAGCAGCCAAGACGGGACAGGGGGTGAAAAACTGTTTTTT.

This clonotype was observed many times. V is TRBV7-3 and J is TRBJ2-3; D possibly corresponds to TRBD2 (6 bases). The germline V and J ends were trimmed by 5 bases and 2 bases, with 17 bases remaining between them. This CDR3 is 16 amino acids long. The germline CDR1 and CDR2 sequences are SGHTA and FQGTGA. CDR3 amino acids: CASSPTGTLLTDTQYF. The CDR3 nucleotides are TGTGCCAGCAGCCCTACCGGGACTCTACTCACAGATACGCAGTATTTT.

This clonotype was observed many times. J is TRBJ1-1 and V is TRBV7-3; 9 bases fit TRBD1. CDR3 length equals 17 residues. Germline V gene lookup returns CDR1 SGHTA and CDR2 FQGTGA. After removal of 0 bases from V and 4 bases from J, the junction contained 9 bases not matched to a gene. This CDR3 is CASSLTPTGGESTEAFF. As DNA, the CDR3 is TGTGCCAGCAGCTTAACACCCACAGGGGGCGAGAGCACTGAAGCTTTCTTT.

The table lists this clonotype with many counts. The genes are TRBV6-5 and TRBJ1-1, with 9 bases identical to TRBD1. Germline V CDR1 and CDR2: MNHEY, SVGAGI. This CDR3 spans 14 amino acids. V lost 4 bases and J lost 2; bases outside the gene matches: 2. The CDR3 protein is CASSSTGGNTEAFF. As DNA, the CDR3 is TGTGCCAGCAGTTCGACAGGGGGAAACACTGAAGCTTTCTTT.

This clonotype was seen at least ten times. This chain uses TRBV4-3 with TRBJ2-7; possible D gene TRBD2, 6 bases. CDR1 LGHNA and CDR2 YSLEER come from the germline V gene. CDR3 size: 16 residues. Trimming removed 3 bases from V and 0 bases from J, with 15 bases in between. CDR3 sequence (DNA): TGCGCCAGCAGCCACGGGGCGGGGAGCCTCTCCTACGAGCAGTACTTC. Translated: CASSHGAGSLSYEQYF.

This clonotype was observed at least ten times. The chain recombines TRBV2 with TRBJ1-5, with D hard to call. V was trimmed by 6 bases and J by 3 bases, leaving 9 bases between them. Looked up from germline, CDR1 is SNHLY and CDR2 is FYNNEI. CDR3 length: 13 residues. DNA for the CDR3: TGTGCCAGCAGGTTGGAGTCCAATCAGCCCCAGCATTTT. This translates into CASRLESNQPQHF.

This sequence joins TRBV19 and TRBJ1-2, with D unclear. V shed 0 bases and J shed 3 bases, with 11 bases lying between them. This CDR3 has 15 amino acids. Germline V gene lookup returns CDR1 LNHDA and CDR2 SQIVND (reference sequence). The CDR3 sequence is CASSIDGDLHYGYTF. CDR3 in DNA: TGTGCCAGTAGTATAGATGGGGATTTGCACTATGGCTACACCTTC. The complete variable domain, with remaining parts taken from reference TRBV19 and TRBJ1-2, reads DGGITQSPKYLFRKEGQNVTLSCEQNLNHDAMYWYRQDPGQGLRLIYYSQIVNDFQKGDIAEGYSVSREKKESFPLTVTSAQKNPTAFYLCASSIDGDLHYGYTFGSGTRLTVV.

This clonotype was seen many times. The J gene is TRBJ1-1, the V gene TRBV3-1, with a tentative D call TRBD1 (5 bases). The germline gives CDR1 LGHDT, CDR2 YNNKEL (reference sequence). There are 14 residues in the CDR3. The V gene lost 0 bases and the J gene lost 1 base, with 6 bases spanning the gap. CDR3 DNA: TGTGCCAGCAGCCAAGAAGGACAGAACACTGAAGCTTTCTTT. Its protein is CASSQEGQNTEAFF.

V and J are TRBV2 and TRBJ2-7, with 8 bases that match TRBD1. The CDR3 consists of 16 residues. Per germline, CDR1 SNHLY and CDR2 FYNNEI. Trimming cost V 5 bases and J 3 bases; bases outside gene matches: 12. The CDR3 DNA sequence: TGTGCCAGCAGTCTAACTACAGGGGACAGGATCTACGAGCAGTACTTC. Translation: CASSLTTGDRIYEQYF.

The chain links TRBV29-1 to TRBJ1-2; D might be TRBD1 (6 bases). The length of the CDR3 is 14 residues. Germline V CDR1 and CDR2: SQVTM, ANQGSEA. Trimming cost V 5 bases and J 3 bases, with 16 bases left between them. The CDR3 sequence is CSVLGGGRDYGYTF. As DNA, the CDR3 is TGCAGCGTTTTAGGCGGGGGGCGCGACTATGGCTACACCTTC.

This chain links TRBV6-5 with TRBJ1-1, with a weak D call TRBD1 (5 bases). V lost 4 bases to trimming and J lost 1 base, with 13 bases between them. The germline CDR1 and CDR2 sequences are MNHEY and SVGAGI. The CDR3 has 15 amino acids. The CDR3 DNA sequence: TGTGCCAGCAGTTCATACAGGATACCGAACACTGAAGCTTTCTTT. Protein product: CASSSYRIPNTEAFF.

This clonotype was seen repeatedly, ten times or more. The V gene is TRBV5-1, the J gene TRBJ1-3; possibly TRBD1 for D (5 bases). Between the trimmed V and J ends, which lost 0 bases and 3 bases, there was a span of 7 bases. Germline V lookup: CDR1 SGHRS, CDR2 YFSETQ. This CDR3 contains 14 residues. CDR3 sequence: CASSLGGDGNTIYF. Here the CDR3 DNA reads TGCGCCAGCAGCTTGGGGGGCGATGGAAACACCATATATTTT.

The chain has TRBV5-6 and TRBJ2-3, with 9 positions matching TRBD1. TRBJ1-1 matches the DNA end more closely, so the J call is doubtful. This CDR3 comprises 12 residues. CDR1 and CDR2 from the germline V gene are SGHDT and YYEEEE. CDR3 bases: TGTGCCAGCAGCGGAAGGACAGGGGTTGCTTTCTTT. It codes for CASSGRTGVAFF.

The chain is built from TRBV19 and TRBJ2-7; D is unresolved. V was pared by 4 bases and J by 2 bases, with 9 bases between. CDR1 is LNHDA, CDR2 SQIVND, per germline (reference sequence). This CDR3 has 13 residues. The CDR3 sequence: CASSNGQTYEQYF. DNA of the CDR3: TGTGCCAGTAGTAATGGGCAGACCTACGAGCAGTACTTC.

In its sample, this clonotype was seen a few times. The chain combines TRBV11-2 with TRBJ1-3; 10 bases line up with TRBD1. This CDR3 contains 18 residues. Trimming removed 5 bases from V and 2 bases from J; junction bases left unmatched: 12. Germline assignment: CDR1 SGHAT and CDR2 FQNNGV. The CDR3 DNA follows: TGTGCCAGCAGCCGGATTCCCGGGACAGGGGAAGCTGGAAACACCATATATTTT. Translating gives CASSRIPGTGEAGNTIYF.

In DNA, the CDR3 is TGTGCCAGTAGCACCACAGGAGGCAATCAGCCCCAGCATTTT. Its translation is CASSTTGGNQPQHF. This chain uses TRBV19 with TRBJ1-5; D possibly corresponds to TRBD1 (5 bases). This CDR3 contains 14 residues. The V gene lost 6 bases and the J gene lost 2 bases, with 11 bases spanning the gap. The germline CDR1 and CDR2 sequences are LNHDA and SQIVND (reference sequence).

This clonotype was seen at least ten times. The chain combines TRBV12-3 or TRBV12-4 with TRBJ1-1; D possibly corresponds to TRBD1 (5 bases). The CDR3 consists of 11 residues. With 7 bases removed from V and 11 bases from J, the gap between germline ends came to 14 bases. The chain's CDR3 is CASKMGVQAFF. CDR3 coding DNA: TGTGCCAGCAAAATGGGGGTTCAGGCTTTCTTT.

The genes are TRBV9 and TRBJ2-1; D possibly matches TRBD1 or TRBD2 (5 bases each). The CDR3 sequence is 19 residues long. Germline V gene data show CDR1 as SGDLS and CDR2 as YYNGEE. V shed 2 bases and J shed 9 bases, with 30 bases lying between them. As DNA, the CDR3 is TGTGCCAGCAGCGTCCAATGGGTTTCGGTCGGGACGCGCCAGGGTGAGCAGTTCTTC. The encoded protein is CASSVQWVSVGTRQGEQFF.

This clonotype was detected many times. This rearrangement joins TRBV10-3 to TRBJ1-4, with TRBD1 identical over 10 bases. V shed 6 bases, J shed 8 bases, and the junction held 3 bases outside the gene matches. The CDR3 runs to 13 residues. Germline assignment: CDR1 ENHRY and CDR2 SYGVKD. The CDR3 sequence is CAIRRDRGEKLFF. Written as DNA, the CDR3 is TGTGCCATCAGGAGGGACAGGGGCGAAAAACTGTTTTTT.